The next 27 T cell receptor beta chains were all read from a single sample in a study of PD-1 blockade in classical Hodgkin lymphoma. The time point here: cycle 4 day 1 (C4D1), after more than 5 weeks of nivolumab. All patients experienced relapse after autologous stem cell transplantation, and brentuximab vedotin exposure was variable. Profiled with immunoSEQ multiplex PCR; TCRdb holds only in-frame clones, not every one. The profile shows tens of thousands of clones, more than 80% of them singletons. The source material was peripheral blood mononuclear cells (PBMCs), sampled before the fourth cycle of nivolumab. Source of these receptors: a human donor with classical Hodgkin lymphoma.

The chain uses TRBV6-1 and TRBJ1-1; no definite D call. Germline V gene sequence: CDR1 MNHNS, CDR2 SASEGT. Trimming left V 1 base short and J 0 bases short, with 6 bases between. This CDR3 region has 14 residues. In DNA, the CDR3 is TGTGCCAGCAGTGAAGGATGGGTGAACACTGAAGCTTTCTTT. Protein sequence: CASSEGWVNTEAFF.

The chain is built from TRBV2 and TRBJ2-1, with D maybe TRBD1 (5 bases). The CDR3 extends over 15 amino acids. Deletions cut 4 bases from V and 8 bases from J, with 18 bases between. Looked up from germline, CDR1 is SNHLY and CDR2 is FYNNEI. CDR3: CASSAEVGRVDEQFF. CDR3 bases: TGTGCCAGCAGTGCTGAGGTAGGCAGGGTGGATGAGCAGTTCTTC.

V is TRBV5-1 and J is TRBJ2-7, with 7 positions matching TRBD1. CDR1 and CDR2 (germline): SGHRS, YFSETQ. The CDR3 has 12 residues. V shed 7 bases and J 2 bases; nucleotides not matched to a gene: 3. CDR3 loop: CASRDRTYEQYF. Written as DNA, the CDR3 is TGCGCCAGCCGGGACAGAACCTACGAGCAGTACTTC. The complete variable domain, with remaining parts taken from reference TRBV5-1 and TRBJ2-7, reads KAGVTQTPRYLIKTRGQQVTLSCSPISGHRSVSWYQQTPGQGLQFLFEYFSETQRNKGNFPGRFSGRQFSNSRSEMNVSTLELGDSALYLCASRDRTYEQYFGPGTRLTVT.

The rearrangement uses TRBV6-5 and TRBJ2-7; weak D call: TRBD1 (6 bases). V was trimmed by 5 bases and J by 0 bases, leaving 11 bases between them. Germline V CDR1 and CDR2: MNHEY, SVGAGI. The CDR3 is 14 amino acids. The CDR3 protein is CASSRTASSYEQYF. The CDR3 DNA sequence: TGTGCCAGCAGTCGGACAGCGAGCTCCTACGAGCAGTACTTC.

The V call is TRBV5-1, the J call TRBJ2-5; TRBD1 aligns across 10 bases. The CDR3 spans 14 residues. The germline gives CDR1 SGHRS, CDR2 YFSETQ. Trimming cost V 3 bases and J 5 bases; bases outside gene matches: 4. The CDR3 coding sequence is TGCGCCAGCAGCTCGACAGGGGGCAGGGAGACCCAGTACTTC. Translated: CASSSTGGRETQYF.

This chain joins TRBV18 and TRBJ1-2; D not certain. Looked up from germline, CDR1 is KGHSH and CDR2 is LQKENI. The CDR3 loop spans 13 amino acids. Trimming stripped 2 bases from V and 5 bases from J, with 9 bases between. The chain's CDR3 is CASSPDPAYGYTF. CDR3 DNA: TGTGCCAGCTCACCAGATCCCGCGTATGGCTACACCTTC.

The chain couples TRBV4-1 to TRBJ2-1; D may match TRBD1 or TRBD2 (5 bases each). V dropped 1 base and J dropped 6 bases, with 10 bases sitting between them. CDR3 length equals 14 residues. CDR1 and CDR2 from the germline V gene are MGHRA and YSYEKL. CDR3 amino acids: CASSQGHGTNEQFF. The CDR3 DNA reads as TGCGCCAGCAGCCAAGGGCACGGGACCAATGAGCAGTTCTTC.

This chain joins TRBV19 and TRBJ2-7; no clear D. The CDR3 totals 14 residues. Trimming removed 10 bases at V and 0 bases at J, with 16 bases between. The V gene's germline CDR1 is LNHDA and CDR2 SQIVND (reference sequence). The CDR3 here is CATTAAANSYEQYF. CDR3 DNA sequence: TGTGCCACCACGGCGGCAGCAAACTCCTACGAGCAGTACTTC.

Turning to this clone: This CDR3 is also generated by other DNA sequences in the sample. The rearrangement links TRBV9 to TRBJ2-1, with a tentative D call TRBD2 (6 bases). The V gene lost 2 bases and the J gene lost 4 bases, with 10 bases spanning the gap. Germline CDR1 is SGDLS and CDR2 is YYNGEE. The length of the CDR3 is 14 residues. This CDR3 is CASSVAGLYNEQFF. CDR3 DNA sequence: TGTGCCAGCAGCGTGGCGGGACTTTACAATGAGCAGTTCTTC.

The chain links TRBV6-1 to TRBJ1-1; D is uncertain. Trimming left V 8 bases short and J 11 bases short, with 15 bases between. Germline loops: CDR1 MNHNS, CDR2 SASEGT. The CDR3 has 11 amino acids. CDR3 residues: CASHTDLSAFF. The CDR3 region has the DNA TGTGCCAGCCATACGGACTTGAGCGCTTTCTTT.

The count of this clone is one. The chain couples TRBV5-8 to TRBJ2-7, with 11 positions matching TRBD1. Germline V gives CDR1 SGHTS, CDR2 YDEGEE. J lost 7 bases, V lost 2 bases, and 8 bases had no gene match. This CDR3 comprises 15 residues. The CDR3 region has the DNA TGTGCCAGCAGCTTCTCCGGGACAGGGGGTTGGGAGCAGTACTTC. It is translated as CASSFSGTGGWEQYF.

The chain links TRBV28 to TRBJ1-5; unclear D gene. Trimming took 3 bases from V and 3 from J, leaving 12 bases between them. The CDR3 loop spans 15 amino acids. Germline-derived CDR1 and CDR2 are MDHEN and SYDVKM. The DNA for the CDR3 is TGTGCCAGCAGTTTTGGCCTTAACTACAATCAGCCCCAGCATTTT. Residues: CASSFGLNYNQPQHF.

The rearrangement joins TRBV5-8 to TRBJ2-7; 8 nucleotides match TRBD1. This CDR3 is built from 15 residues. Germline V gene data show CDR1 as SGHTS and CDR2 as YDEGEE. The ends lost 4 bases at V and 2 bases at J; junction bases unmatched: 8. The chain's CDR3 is CASSDPGQETYEQYF. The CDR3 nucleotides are TGTGCCAGCAGCGATCCGGGACAGGAAACCTACGAGCAGTACTTC.

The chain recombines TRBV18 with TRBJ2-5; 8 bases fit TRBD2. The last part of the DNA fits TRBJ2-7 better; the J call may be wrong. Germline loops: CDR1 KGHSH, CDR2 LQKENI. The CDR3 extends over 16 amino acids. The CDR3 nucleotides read TGTGCCAGCTCACCACCGGGCGGGGGGCCGTCCTACGAGCAGTACTTC. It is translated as CASSPPGGGPSYEQYF.

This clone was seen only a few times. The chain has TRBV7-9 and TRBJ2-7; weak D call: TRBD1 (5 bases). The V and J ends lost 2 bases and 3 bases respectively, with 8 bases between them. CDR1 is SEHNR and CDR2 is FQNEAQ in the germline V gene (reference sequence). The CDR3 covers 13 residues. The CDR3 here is CASSLPGFYEQYF. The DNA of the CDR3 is TGTGCCAGCAGCTTACCAGGGTTCTACGAGCAGTACTTC.

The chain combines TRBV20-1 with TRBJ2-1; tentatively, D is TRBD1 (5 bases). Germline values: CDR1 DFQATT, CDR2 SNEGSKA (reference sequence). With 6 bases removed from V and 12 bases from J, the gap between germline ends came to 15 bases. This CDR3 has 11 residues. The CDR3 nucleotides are TGCAGTGCCAAAGACAGCTTGGGGCAGTTCTTC. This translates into CSAKDSLGQFF.

CDR3 sequence reads: CAIPQGRGYTF. The CDR3 bases are TGTGCCATACCCCAGGGGAGAGGCTACACCTTC. The chain combines TRBV5-4 with TRBJ1-2, with D possibly TRBD1 on 6 matching bases. Germline CDR1 SGHNT, CDR2 YYREEE (reference sequence). The CDR3 loop spans 11 amino acids. The V end lost 9 bases, the J end lost 8 bases, and 14 bases lay between the germline ends.

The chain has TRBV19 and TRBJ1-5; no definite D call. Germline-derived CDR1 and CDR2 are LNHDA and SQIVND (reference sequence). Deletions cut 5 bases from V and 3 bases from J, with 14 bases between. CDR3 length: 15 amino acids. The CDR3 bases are TGTGCCAGTAGTGTGAGGAGGGCAACCAATCAGCCCCAGCATTTT. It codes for CASSVRRATNQPQHF.

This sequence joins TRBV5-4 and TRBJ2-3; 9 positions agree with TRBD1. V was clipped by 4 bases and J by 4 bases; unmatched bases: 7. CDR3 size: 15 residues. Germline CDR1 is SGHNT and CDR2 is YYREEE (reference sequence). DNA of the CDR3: TGTGCCAGCAGCGCCGGGACAGGGATCGCAGATACGCAGTATTTT. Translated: CASSAGTGIADTQYF.

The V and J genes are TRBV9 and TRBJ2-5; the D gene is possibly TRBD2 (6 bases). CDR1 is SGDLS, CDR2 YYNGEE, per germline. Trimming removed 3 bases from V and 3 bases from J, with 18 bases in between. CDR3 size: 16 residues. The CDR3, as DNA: TGTGCCAGCAGCGCCTACGGGGGTGGGGCAGAAGAGACCCAGTACTTC. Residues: CASSAYGGGAEETQYF.

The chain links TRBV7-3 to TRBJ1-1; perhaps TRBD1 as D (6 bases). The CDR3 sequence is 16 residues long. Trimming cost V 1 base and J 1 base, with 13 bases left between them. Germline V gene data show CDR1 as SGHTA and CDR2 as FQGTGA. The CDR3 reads CASSLMGRGTNTEAFF. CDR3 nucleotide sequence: TGTGCCAGCAGCTTAATGGGCAGGGGAACGAACACTGAAGCTTTCTTT.

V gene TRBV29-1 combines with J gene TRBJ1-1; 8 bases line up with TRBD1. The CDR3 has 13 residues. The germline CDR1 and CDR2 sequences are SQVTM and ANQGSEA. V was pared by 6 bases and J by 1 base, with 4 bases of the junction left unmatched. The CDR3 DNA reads TGCAGCGTGAAGGACAGGGCGAACACTGAAGCTTTCTTT. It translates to CSVKDRANTEAFF.

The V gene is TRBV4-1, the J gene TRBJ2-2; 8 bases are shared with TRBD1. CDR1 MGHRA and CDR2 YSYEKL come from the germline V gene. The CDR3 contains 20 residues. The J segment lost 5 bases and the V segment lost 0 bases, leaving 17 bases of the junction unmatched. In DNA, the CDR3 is TGCGCCAGCAGCCAAGAATCAGGGCAGGGGGCGTTCTTCTCTACCGGGGAGCTGTTTTTT. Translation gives CASSQESGQGAFFSTGELFF.

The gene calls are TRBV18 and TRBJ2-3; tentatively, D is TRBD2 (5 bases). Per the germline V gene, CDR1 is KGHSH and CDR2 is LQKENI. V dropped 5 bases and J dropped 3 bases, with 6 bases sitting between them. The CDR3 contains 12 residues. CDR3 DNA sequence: TGTGCCAGCTCAAGAGGGACAGATACGCAGTATTTT. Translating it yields CASSRGTDTQYF.

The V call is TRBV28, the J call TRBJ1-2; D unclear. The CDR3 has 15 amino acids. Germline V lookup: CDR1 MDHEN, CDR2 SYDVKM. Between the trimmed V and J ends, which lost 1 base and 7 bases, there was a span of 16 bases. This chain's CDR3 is CASSLYGRGGFGYTF. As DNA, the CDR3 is TGTGCCAGCAGTTTATATGGCCGAGGAGGGTTTGGCTACACCTTC.

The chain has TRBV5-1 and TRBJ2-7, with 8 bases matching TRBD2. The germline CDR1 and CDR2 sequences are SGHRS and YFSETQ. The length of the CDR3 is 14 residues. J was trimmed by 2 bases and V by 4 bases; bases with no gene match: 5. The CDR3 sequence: CASSGLAGPYEQYF. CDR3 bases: TGCGCCAGCAGCGGGCTAGCGGGCCCCTACGAGCAGTACTTC.

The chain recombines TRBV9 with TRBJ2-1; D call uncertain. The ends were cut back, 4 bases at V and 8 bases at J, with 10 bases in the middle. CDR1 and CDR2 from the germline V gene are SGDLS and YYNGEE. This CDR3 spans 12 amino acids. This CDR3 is CASSRAVDEQFF. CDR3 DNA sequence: TGTGCCAGCAGCAGGGCGGTCGATGAGCAGTTCTTC.